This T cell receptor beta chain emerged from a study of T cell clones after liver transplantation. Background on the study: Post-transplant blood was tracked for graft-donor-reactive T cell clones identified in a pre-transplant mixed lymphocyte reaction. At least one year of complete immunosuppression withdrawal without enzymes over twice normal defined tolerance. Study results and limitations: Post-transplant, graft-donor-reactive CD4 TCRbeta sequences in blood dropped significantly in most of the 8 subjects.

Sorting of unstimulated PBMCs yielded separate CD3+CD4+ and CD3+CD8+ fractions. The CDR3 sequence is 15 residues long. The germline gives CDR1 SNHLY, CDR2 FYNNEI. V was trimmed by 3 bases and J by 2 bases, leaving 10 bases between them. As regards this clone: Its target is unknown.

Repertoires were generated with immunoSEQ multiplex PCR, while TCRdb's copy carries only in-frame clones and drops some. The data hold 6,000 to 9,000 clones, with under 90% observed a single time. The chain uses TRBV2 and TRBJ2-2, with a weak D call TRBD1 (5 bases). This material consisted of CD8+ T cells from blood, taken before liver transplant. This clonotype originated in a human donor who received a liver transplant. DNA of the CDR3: TGTGCCAGCAGTGATCACAGGTCCAACACCGGGGAGCTGTTTTTT. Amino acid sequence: CASSDHRSNTGELFF.